Each of the 20 T cell receptor beta chains below was sequenced from the same sample in a study of T cell responses to AZD1222 COVID-19 vaccine. The repertoire was sequenced with immunoSEQ multiplex PCR; TCRdb's copy has only in-frame clones and lacks some. The table records about 42,000 clones, around 88% of them present only once. The specimen was peripheral blood, collected 28 days after the second AZD1222 dose. The source of these receptors is an adult who received the AZD1222 COVID-19 vaccine.

This clone was counted a few times. The J gene is TRBJ2-1, the V gene TRBV9; 7 nucleotides line up with TRBD2. Looked up from germline, CDR1 is SGDLS and CDR2 is YYNGEE. With V trimmed by 2 bases and J by 5 bases, 10 bases remained unmatched. The CDR3 length is 16 residues. CDR3 in amino acids: CASSVQAGVIHNEQFF. The CDR3 DNA is TGTGCCAGCAGCGTGCAGGCGGGGGTAATACACAATGAGCAGTTCTTC. The entire variable domain, with the rest obtained from reference TRBV9 and TRBJ2-1, is as follows: DSGVTQTPKHLITATGQRVTLRCSPRSGDLSVYWYQQSLDQGLQFLIQYYNGEERAKGNILERFSAQQFPDLHSELNLSSLELGDSALYFCASSVQAGVIHNEQFFGPGTRLTVL.

The V and J genes are TRBV11-2 and TRBJ2-7; weak D call: TRBD2 (5 bases). The V end lost 3 bases, the J end lost 3 bases, and 15 bases lay between the germline ends. CDR3 length: 15 amino acids. Per the germline V gene, CDR1 is SGHAT and CDR2 is FQNNGV. The CDR3: CASSFFFGLRYEQYF. Here the CDR3 DNA reads TGTGCCAGCAGCTTCTTTTTCGGACTCCGCTACGAGCAGTACTTC.

V is TRBV19 and J is TRBJ1-4; D perhaps matches TRBD1 (6 bases). CDR3 length equals 16 residues. Germline V gene sequence: CDR1 LNHDA, CDR2 SQIVND (reference sequence). V dropped 5 bases and J dropped 3 bases, with 16 bases sitting between them. CDR3 sequence (DNA): TGTGCCAGTAGTCCAGGGACACCAAAGGCTAATGAAAAACTGTTTTTT. Its translation: CASSPGTPKANEKLFF.

The chain links TRBV3-1 (or the pseudogene TRBV3-2) to TRBJ2-1, with 7 bases fitting TRBD1. The trim removed 3 bases at V and 6 bases at J, leaving 5 bases unmatched. The CDR3 length is 14 residues. Looked up from germline, CDR1 is LGHDT and CDR2 is YNNKEL (reference sequence). This CDR3 is CASSQDGTVNEQFF. The CDR3 nucleotides read TGTGCCAGCAGCCAGGACGGGACAGTCAATGAGCAGTTCTTC.

The chain uses TRBV3-1 (or the pseudogene TRBV3-2) and TRBJ1-2, with D uncertain. The V gene's germline CDR1 is LGHDT and CDR2 YNNKEL (reference sequence). V lost 0 bases to trimming and J lost 0 bases, with 5 bases between them. CDR3 size: 14 residues. The CDR3 nucleotides read TGTGCCAGCAGCCAAGAGGTGACTAACTATGGCTACACCTTC. Its protein is CASSQEVTNYGYTF.

The J gene is TRBJ1-1, the V gene TRBV30; no clear D. The CDR3 spans 13 residues. The germline V gene encodes CDR1 GTSNPN and CDR2 SVGIG (reference sequence). V shed 2 bases and J shed 1 base, with 8 bases lying between them. CDR3 in DNA: TGTGCCTGGAGTTCTCGCGCGAACACTGAAGCTTTCTTT. Translated: CAWSSRANTEAFF.

The J gene is TRBJ1-2, the V gene TRBV7-9, with D perhaps TRBD1 (5 bases). The length of the CDR3 is 16 residues. The germline V gene has CDR1 SEHNR and CDR2 FQNEAQ (reference sequence). Trimming removed 7 bases from V and 0 bases from J, with 18 bases in between. This CDR3 is CASTLVGTEANYGYTF. Written as DNA, the CDR3 is TGTGCCAGCACCTTGGTCGGGACGGAGGCTAACTATGGCTACACCTTC. Complete variable domain (other parts from reference TRBV7-9 and TRBJ1-2): DTGVSQNPRHKITKRGQNVTFRCDPISEHNRLYWYRQTLGQGPEFLTYFQNEAQLEKSRLLSDRFSAERPKGSFSTLEIQRTEQGDSAMYLCASTLVGTEANYGYTFGSGTRLTVV.

Concerning this clone: Other nucleotide sequences from this sample produce the same CDR3. The V gene is TRBV3-1 (or the pseudogene TRBV3-2), the J gene TRBJ1-5; D is ambiguous. Per germline, CDR1 LGHDT and CDR2 YNNKEL (reference sequence). V was trimmed by 0 bases and J by 0 bases, leaving 6 bases between them. The CDR3 is made up of 15 amino acids. DNA of the CDR3: TGTGCCAGCAGCCAAGATTCACTTAGCAATCAGCCCCAGCATTTT. It yields the protein CASSQDSLSNQPQHF.

The genes are TRBV7-3 and TRBJ1-1, with TRBD1 identical over 7 bases. Trimming cost V 10 bases and J 11 bases; bases outside gene matches: 16. Germline-derived CDR1 and CDR2 are SGHTA and FQGTGA. This CDR3 region has 13 residues. The CDR3 sequence is CATQGVIEGTAFF. Written as DNA, the CDR3 is TGTGCCACTCAGGGGGTAATCGAGGGGACGGCTTTCTTT.

This chain links TRBV19 with TRBJ2-6, with no clear D. V was trimmed by 3 bases and J by 3 bases, leaving 9 bases between them. The CDR3 contains 15 residues. CDR1 and CDR2 from the germline V gene are LNHDA and SQIVND (reference sequence). In DNA form, the CDR3 reads TGTGCCAGTAGTATCGAGGCGAGTGGGGCCAACGTCCTGACTTTC. Amino acid sequence: CASSIEASGANVLTF.

V is TRBV6-1 and J is TRBJ1-2; D not certain. Trimming stripped 5 bases from V and 0 bases from J, with 10 bases between. This CDR3 contains 14 residues. Germline CDR1 is MNHNS and CDR2 is SASEGT. CDR3 nucleotides: TGTGCCAGCAGTTATTCGGTTTCTAACTATGGCTACACCTTC. Protein product: CASSYSVSNYGYTF.

The chain joins TRBV7-6 to TRBJ2-5; TRBD1 might be the D (6 bases). This CDR3 spans 15 amino acids. V lost 2 bases and J 4 bases, leaving 14 bases between the germline ends. Germline CDR1 and CDR2: SGHVS and FNYEAQ. The CDR3 DNA reads as TGTGCCAGCAGCTTACTACAGGGTTTCGGAGAGACCCAGTACTTC. It specifies CASSLLQGFGETQYF.

This clone was seen just once. The chain joins TRBV19 to TRBJ1-2; tentative D call: TRBD1 (5 bases). The CDR3 runs 14 residues. Germline loops: CDR1 LNHDA, CDR2 SQIVND (reference sequence). The V end lost 3 bases, the J end lost 6 bases, and 14 bases lay between the germline ends. The CDR3 nucleotides read TGTGCCAGTAGTATTCCCGGACACGTGGATGGCTACACCTTC. Protein product: CASSIPGHVDGYTF.

The V and J genes are TRBV15 and TRBJ1-5, with D possibly TRBD1 on 5 matching bases. Germline CDR1 LNHNV, CDR2 YYDKDF (reference sequence). This CDR3 has 15 amino acids. V gave up 5 bases and J gave up 4 bases, with 15 bases separating them. CDR3 sequence: CATSPGRALNQPQHF. CDR3 sequence (DNA): TGTGCCACCAGCCCGGGCAGGGCCCTTAATCAGCCCCAGCATTTT.

The chain couples TRBV10-3 to TRBJ2-5; D is tentatively TRBD1 or TRBD2 (5 bases each). There are 16 residues in the CDR3. Germline CDR1 ENHRY, CDR2 SYGVKD. V lost 2 bases to trimming and J lost 1 base, with 14 bases between them. CDR3 DNA sequence: TGTGCCATCAGTGAGCCAAGAGGGGTGGGCCAAGAGACCCAGTACTTC. Protein sequence: CAISEPRGVGQETQYF.

J is TRBJ2-2 and V is TRBV11-2; perhaps TRBD2 as D (6 bases). V was clipped by 2 bases and J by 4 bases, with 14 bases between them. Germline-derived CDR1 and CDR2 are SGHAT and FQNNGV. The CDR3 contains 16 residues. The CDR3 spells CASSLKGGVITGELFF. The DNA for the CDR3 is TGTGCCAGCAGCTTAAAGGGCGGGGTTATCACCGGGGAGCTGTTTTTT.

There are a few counts of this clone. The genes are TRBV18 and TRBJ2-3; 10 positions match TRBD2. Germline CDR1 KGHSH, CDR2 LQKENI. V shed 0 bases and J 4 bases; nucleotides not matched to a gene: 4. The CDR3 spans 16 residues. CDR3 nucleotide sequence: TGTGCCAGCTCACCACCGGGGAGCGGGGGGGCAGATACGCAGTATTTT. It is translated as CASSPPGSGGADTQYF.

The chain is built from TRBV2 and TRBJ2-1; TRBD1 matches at 7 bases. Trimming cost V 4 bases and J 7 bases; bases outside gene matches: 7. Germline V gene data show CDR1 as SNHLY and CDR2 as FYNNEI. This CDR3 is 14 amino acids long. Written as DNA, the CDR3 is TGTGCCAGCAGTGGAGAACAGGGGAAGAATGAGCAGTTCTTC. This gives the protein CASSGEQGKNEQFF.

The chain uses TRBV5-1 and TRBJ1-2; 9 bases fit TRBD1. This CDR3 comprises 15 residues. Germline CDR1 reads SGHRS; CDR2 reads YFSETQ. V dropped 4 bases and J dropped 6; count of bases not matched to a gene: 10. For the CDR3, the DNA is TGCGCCAGCAGCCTTGGGACAGGGTGGGAAGATGGCTACACCTTC. This gives the protein CASSLGTGWEDGYTF.

This chain uses TRBV5-1 with TRBJ1-4; 9 positions agree with TRBD1. The CDR3 spans 16 residues. Trimming cost V 4 bases and J 3 bases; bases outside gene matches: 7. Germline assignment: CDR1 SGHRS and CDR2 YFSETQ. The CDR3 is CASSRTGVRSNEKLFF. The CDR3 DNA follows: TGCGCCAGCAGCCGGACAGGGGTGAGGTCTAATGAAAAACTGTTTTTT.